The clone carrying this T cell receptor (beta chain) was counted many times. Its antigen remains unknown. Libraries of TCR beta came from iRepertoire HTBI primers plus Arm-PCR of CDR3 regions. One entry per CDR3 protein, called by TCRdb with MiXCR from the multiplex PCR reads. This table has 550,000 to 650,000 distinct CDR3 sequences, 15% to 20% appearing once. Deletions cut 7 bases from V and 5 bases from J, with 12 bases between. CDR3 length: 13 amino acids. The data are from a study of regulatory T cells in long-lasting Graves disease. General study points: Persistent disease samples used TRBV28, TRBJ1-2 and TRBJ2-5 preferentially.

Time point given: newly diagnosed GD, antithyroid drugs for less than 3 months. Generation of the TCR library employed RNA extracted from PBMCs. These same data were also listed under a study on T cells in Graves' hyperthyroidism and ophthalmopathy. As reported in that work: The HTBI primer set drove a first-round RT-PCR of the TCR CDR3. Stable hyperthyroidism was separated from ophthalmopathy by a model based on 13 V-J features.

The clonotype comes from a man aged 18 to 30 with Graves disease. This material consisted of peripheral blood mononuclear cells (PBMCs), taken at new diagnosis, from a patient treated with antithyroid drugs. The chain links TRBV12-3 or TRBV12-4 to TRBJ2-1, with D perhaps assigned TRBD1 or TRBD2 (5 bases each). In DNA form, the CDR3 reads TGTGCCAGCACCGGGGCGGTAAACAATGAGCAGTTCTTC. Encoded protein: CASTGAVNNEQFF.